The 4 T cell receptor beta chains presented below share a single source sample, sequenced in a study of shared clonotypes between healthy human individuals. The table came from immunoSEQ multiplex PCR; TCRdb's copy has only in-frame clones and leaves some out. The sample yields nearly 1 million clones, more than 75% seen once. The sequenced material came from memory CD4+ T cells sorted from blood. As for subset: CD45RA-negative fraction. All receptors derive from a man in his late teens or twenties in good health.

The table lists this clone with a count of one. The V and J genes are TRBV7-2 and TRBJ2-2; TRBD2 matches at 13 bases. The CDR3 is made up of 16 amino acids. Trimming cost V 3 bases and J 6 bases; bases outside gene matches: 4. Germline V CDR1 and CDR2: SGHTA, FQGNSA. This CDR3 reads CASSFELAGGSGELFF. In DNA form, the CDR3 reads TGTGCCAGCAGCTTTGAACTAGCGGGAGGGTCCGGGGAGCTGTTTTTT.

The gene calls are TRBV7-9 and TRBJ1-2; a weak D match, TRBD1 (6 bases). The CDR3 is made up of 14 amino acids. Trimming left V 4 bases short and J 7 bases short, with 16 bases between. Looked up from germline, CDR1 is SEHNR and CDR2 is FQNEAQ (reference sequence). In DNA form, the CDR3 reads TGTGCCAGCAGCTCGGGGGCCGGGGATGGTGGCTACACCTTC. This translates into CASSSGAGDGGYTF.

The chain combines TRBV2 with TRBJ2-1, with D possibly matching TRBD1 (5 bases). Per the germline V gene, CDR1 is SNHLY and CDR2 is FYNNEI. The CDR3 runs 14 residues. V lost 8 bases and J lost 0, with 11 bases in between. CDR3 sequence: CASGGASSYNEQFF. The CDR3 DNA sequence: TGTGCCAGCGGTGGGGCTAGCTCCTACAATGAGCAGTTCTTC.

V usage is TRBV7-9 and J usage is TRBJ1-5; D is ambiguous. The CDR3 has 12 residues. The germline V and J ends were trimmed by 4 bases and 5 bases, with 6 bases remaining between them. From germline, CDR1 is SEHNR and CDR2 FQNEAQ (reference sequence). CDR3 DNA: TGTGCCAGCAGCTCAGAGGATCAGCCCCAGCATTTT. It specifies CASSSEDQPQHF. Combining the CDR3 with reference TRBV7-9 and TRBJ1-5 gives the whole variable domain DTGVSQNPRHKITKRGQNVTFRCDPISEHNRLYWYRQTLGQGPEFLTYFQNEAQLEKSRLLSDRFSAERPKGSFSTLEIQRTEQGDSAMYLCASSSEDQPQHFGDGTRLSIL.